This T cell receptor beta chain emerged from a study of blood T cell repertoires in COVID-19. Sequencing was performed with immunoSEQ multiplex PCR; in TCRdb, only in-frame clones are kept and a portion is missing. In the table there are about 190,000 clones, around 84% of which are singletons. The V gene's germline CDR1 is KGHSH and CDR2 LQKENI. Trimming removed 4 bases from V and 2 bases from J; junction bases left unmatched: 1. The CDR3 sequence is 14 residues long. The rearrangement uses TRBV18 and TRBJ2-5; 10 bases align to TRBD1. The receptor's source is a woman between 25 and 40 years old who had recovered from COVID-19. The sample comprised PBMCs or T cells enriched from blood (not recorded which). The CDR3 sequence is CASSQDRGQETQYF. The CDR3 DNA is TGTGCCAGCTCACAGGACAGGGGGCAAGAGACCCAGTACTTC.